The entry below describes one TCR beta chain. Other DNA sequences in this specimen translate into the identical CDR3. The data were obtained in a study of blood T cell repertoires in COVID-19. Across the study: The study drew acute and convalescent COVID-19 samples from the United States, Italy and Spain. In each case, the material was cDNA or gDNA derived from T cells, B-cell-depleted T cells, or PBMCs.

The V gene lost 4 bases and the J gene lost 0 bases, with 12 bases spanning the gap. Germline V gene lookup returns CDR1 SGHRS and CDR2 YFSETQ. The CDR3 spans 15 residues. In the original analysis: Reference gene primers were amplified, and this amplification served to estimate nucleated cell counts. Measured with immunoSEQ multiplex PCR; TCRdb has only the in-frame clones, and not every one. V and J calls and clone size are those listed in that table; D and trimming were worked out from the DNA. The sample has about 350,000 clones, 75% to 90% seen once. It was during active infection that Seattle patients were enrolled and then longitudinally followed.

This receptor was taken from a woman aged 60-75 years with COVID-19, enrolled during active disease. Sequenced input: peripheral blood. The chain combines TRBV5-1 with TRBJ2-3; the D gene is possibly TRBD1 (5 bases). In DNA form, the CDR3 reads TGCGCCAGCAGCCCTGGGCAGGGAAGCACAGATACGCAGTATTTT. Its protein is CASSPGQGSTDTQYF.